The 20 T cell receptor beta chains in this list originate from one sample, sequenced in a study of CD8 T cells in Susac syndrome. An amount of RNA that ranged from 0.5 to 1 ug was reverse transcribed with random hexamers. One entry per CDR3 protein, called by TCRdb with MiXCR from the immunoSEQ multiplex PCR reads. The repertoire includes roughly 80,000 distinct CDR3 sequences, about 93% of them detected once, and 0.52% sits in the top ten. Sequences were obtained from CD4+ T cells from PBMCs. The receptors were gathered from a human donor with Susac syndrome.

V and J are TRBV27 and TRBJ2-2; TRBD2 agrees at 7 bases. The CDR3 length is 15 residues. Germline V CDR1 and CDR2: MNHEY, SMNVEV (reference sequence). After removal of 1 base from V and 6 bases from J, the junction contained 5 bases not matched to a gene. Here the CDR3 reads CASSLFGRNPGELFF. The CDR3 DNA reads as TGTGCCAGCAGTTTATTCGGGAGGAATCCCGGGGAGCTGTTTTTT.

The V call is TRBV7-2, the J call TRBJ1-1, with 7 nucleotides matching TRBD1. The CDR3 consists of 15 residues. Germline CDR1 SGHTA, CDR2 FQGNSA. The junction had 9 bases not matched to a gene; V was cut back by 8 bases and J by 0 bases. CDR3 in amino acids: CASPPPGTVNTEAFF. Here the CDR3 DNA reads TGTGCCAGCCCGCCCCCTGGGACAGTGAACACTGAAGCTTTCTTT.

The chain links TRBV6-4 to TRBJ2-2; 7 nucleotides line up with TRBD2. The junction had 3 bases not matched to a gene; V was cut back by 5 bases and J by 6 bases. Germline CDR1 is MRHNA and CDR2 is SNTAGT. The CDR3 contains 13 residues. CDR3 amino acids: CASSTSASGELFF. CDR3 coding DNA: TGTGCCAGCAGTACTAGCGCGTCCGGGGAGCTGTTTTTT.

The rearrangement links TRBV6-5 to TRBJ2-3; 15 bases are shared with TRBD2. J gave up 5 bases and V 3 bases, and 6 bases lay outside the gene matches. The CDR3 extends over 17 amino acids. The germline V gene encodes CDR1 MNHEY and CDR2 SVGAGI. The DNA for the CDR3 is TGTGCCAGCAGTTATCTCGGACTAGCGGGAGGGGAAGATACGCAGTATTTT. This gives the protein CASSYLGLAGGEDTQYF.

This clonotype came up once. Mismatch with germline at one junction end may stem from a read error. The genes are TRBV5-1 and TRBJ2-1, with 8 bases identical to TRBD2. Germline loops: CDR1 SGHRS, CDR2 YFSETQ. This CDR3 has 13 amino acids. The CDR3 nucleotides read TGCGCCAGCAGTTTGGAGCGGGGGAAGGAGCAGTTCTTC. This gives the protein CASSLERGKEQFF.

This clonotype was detected once. This chain connects TRBV5-1 to TRBJ1-3; D unclear. The germline V gene has CDR1 SGHRS and CDR2 YFSETQ. V was clipped by 1 base and J by 0 bases, with 5 bases between them. CDR3 size: 14 residues. The CDR3 reads CASSLMSSGNTIYF. CDR3 DNA: TGCGCCAGCAGCTTGATGAGCTCTGGAAACACCATATATTTT.

The table lists this clonotype with a count of one. The CDR3 DNA is TGTGCCAGCAGTCTCAGGACGGATTCTAACTATGGCTACACCTTC. It encodes CASSLRTDSNYGYTF. This chain connects TRBV7-9 to TRBJ1-2; D not certain. V lost 6 bases and J 0 bases, leaving 14 bases between the germline ends. The CDR3 extends over 15 amino acids. Germline CDR1 reads SEHNR; CDR2 reads FQNEAQ (reference sequence).

The chain combines TRBV12-3 or TRBV12-4 with TRBJ1-1; 7 bases match TRBD1. The V and J ends lost 7 bases and 7 bases, in that order; junction bases with no gene match: 9. The CDR3 sequence is 13 residues long. The CDR3 DNA follows: TGTGCCAGCAATGCACAGGGGATCGATGAAGCTTTCTTT. Amino acids: CASNAQGIDEAFF.

V is TRBV20-1 and J is TRBJ1-5; D uncertain. The germline V gene has CDR1 DFQATT and CDR2 SNEGSKA (reference sequence). V lost 6 bases and J 5 bases, leaving 11 bases between the germline ends. The CDR3 length is 12 residues. The CDR3 reads CSATDGYQPQHF. DNA of the CDR3: TGCAGTGCCACAGACGGCTATCAGCCCCAGCATTTT.

This clonotype was seen once. As DNA, the CDR3 is TGCGCCAGCAGCTTGGCCATACTAGCGGGACAAGATGAGCAGTTCTTC. It yields the protein CASSLAILAGQDEQFF. The rearrangement joins TRBV5-1 to TRBJ2-1; 10 nucleotides line up with TRBD2. CDR3 length: 16 amino acids. CDR1 SGHRS and CDR2 YFSETQ come from the germline V gene. V was clipped by 0 bases and J by 8 bases; unmatched bases: 8.

The chain links TRBV28 to TRBJ2-1; D not certain. The V gene's germline CDR1 is MDHEN and CDR2 SYDVKM. The CDR3 covers 12 residues. Trimming shortened V by 5 bases and J by 10 bases, and 12 bases separated the two germline ends. The CDR3 protein is CASSPSWREQFF. CDR3 nucleotides: TGTGCCAGCAGTCCATCGTGGCGGGAGCAGTTCTTC.

This sequence joins TRBV20-1 and TRBJ1-5; possibly TRBD1 for D (6 bases). Germline-derived CDR1 and CDR2 are DFQATT and SNEGSKA (reference sequence). This CDR3 has 14 amino acids. V was trimmed by 3 bases and J by 7 bases, leaving 16 bases between them. The CDR3 DNA follows: TGCAGTGCTAGCTACAGGGAAAGACACCAGCCCCAGCATTTT. This translates into CSASYRERHQPQHF.

V gene TRBV4-3 combines with J gene TRBJ2-1, with D unresolved. Trimming shortened V by 1 base and J by 9 bases, and 13 bases separated the two germline ends. Germline V gives CDR1 LGHNA, CDR2 YSLEER. CDR3 length: 14 amino acids. The CDR3 protein is CASSQAPLFGEQFF. DNA for the CDR3: TGCGCCAGCAGCCAAGCCCCCCTCTTCGGTGAGCAGTTCTTC.

This rearrangement joins TRBV5-1 to TRBJ2-5; 9 bases are shared with TRBD2. V was pared by 4 bases and J by 5 bases, with 12 bases of the junction left unmatched. This CDR3 comprises 16 residues. Germline V lookup: CDR1 SGHRS, CDR2 YFSETQ. The CDR3 region is CASSENPSGGSETQYF. In nucleotides, the CDR3 is TGCGCCAGCAGCGAAAACCCGAGCGGGGGGTCCGAGACCCAGTACTTC.

The chain recombines TRBV15 with TRBJ2-1; D uncertain. The germline V gene has CDR1 LNHNV and CDR2 YYDKDF (reference sequence). CDR3 length: 16 amino acids. Trimming shortened V by 2 bases and J by 4 bases, and 15 bases separated the two germline ends. The DNA for the CDR3 is TGTGCCACCAGCAGACCCTTAGGCCTTTCTTACAATGAGCAGTTCTTC. Protein sequence: CATSRPLGLSYNEQFF.

This rearrangement joins TRBV27 to TRBJ2-5, with 8 bases lining up with TRBD2. Unmatched junction bases numbered 13, after V lost 2 bases and J lost 5 bases. This CDR3 is built from 17 residues. The germline V gene has CDR1 MNHEY and CDR2 SMNVEV (reference sequence). The CDR3 sequence is CASSLGPGGGGLETQYF. In DNA, the CDR3 is TGTGCCAGCAGTTTAGGCCCTGGTGGCGGGGGGCTGGAGACCCAGTACTTC.

The chain is built from TRBV12-3 or TRBV12-4 and TRBJ1-4; 8 bases fit TRBD1. This CDR3 is 15 amino acids long. The ends lost 5 bases at V and 5 bases at J; junction bases unmatched: 7. CDR3 bases: TGTGCCAGCAGTCCCCAGGGGGCGGGAAATGAAAAACTGTTTTTT. Residues: CASSPQGAGNEKLFF.

The chain combines TRBV30 with TRBJ2-3, with 9 bases matching TRBD2. Per germline, CDR1 GTSNPN and CDR2 SVGIG (reference sequence). This CDR3 has 13 residues. The ends lost 7 bases at V and 4 bases at J; junction bases unmatched: 6. The CDR3 DNA is TGTGCCTTTAGCGGGAGAAGCGCAGATACGCAGTATTTT. It codes for CAFSGRSADTQYF.

This clonotype was seen just once. V usage is TRBV28 and J usage is TRBJ2-7; 10 bases line up with TRBD1. V lost 7 bases to trimming and J lost 9 bases; unmatched junction nucleotides: 9. CDR1 MDHEN and CDR2 SYDVKM come from the germline V gene. CDR3 length equals 13 residues. CDR3 sequence reads: CASNKRRTGGQYF. CDR3 DNA: TGTGCCAGCAATAAAAGGCGGACAGGGGGGCAGTACTTC.

The V gene is TRBV12-5, the J gene TRBJ1-4, with D unclear. This CDR3 is built from 12 residues. Per the germline V gene, CDR1 is LGHNT and CDR2 is FRNRAP. Trimming stripped 3 bases from V and 10 bases from J, with 9 bases between. The CDR3 DNA reads TGTGCTAGTGGTTTAAGTCGGGGAAAACTGTTTTTT. Amino acid sequence: CASGLSRGKLFF.